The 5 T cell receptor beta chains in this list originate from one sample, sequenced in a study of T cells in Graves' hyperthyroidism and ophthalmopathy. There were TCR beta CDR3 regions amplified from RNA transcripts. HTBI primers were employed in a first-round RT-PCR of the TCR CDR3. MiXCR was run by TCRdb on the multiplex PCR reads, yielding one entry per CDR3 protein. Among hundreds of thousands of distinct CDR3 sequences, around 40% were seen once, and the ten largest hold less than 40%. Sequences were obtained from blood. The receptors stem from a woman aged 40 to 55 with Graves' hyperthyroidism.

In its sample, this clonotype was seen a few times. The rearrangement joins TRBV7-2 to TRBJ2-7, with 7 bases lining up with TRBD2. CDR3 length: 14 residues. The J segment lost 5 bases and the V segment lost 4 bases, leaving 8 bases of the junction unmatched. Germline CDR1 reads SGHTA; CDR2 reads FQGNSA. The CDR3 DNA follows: TGTGCCAGCAGCTACTCCGGGAGGAACGACGAGCAGTACTTC. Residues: CASSYSGRNDEQYF.

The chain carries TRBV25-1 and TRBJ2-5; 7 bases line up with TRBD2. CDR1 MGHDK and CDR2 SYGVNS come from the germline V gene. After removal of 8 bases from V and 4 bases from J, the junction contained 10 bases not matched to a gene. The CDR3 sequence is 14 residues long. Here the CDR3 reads CASGERDWGETQYF. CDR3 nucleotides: TGTGCCAGCGGAGAGCGGGACTGGGGAGAGACCCAGTACTTC.

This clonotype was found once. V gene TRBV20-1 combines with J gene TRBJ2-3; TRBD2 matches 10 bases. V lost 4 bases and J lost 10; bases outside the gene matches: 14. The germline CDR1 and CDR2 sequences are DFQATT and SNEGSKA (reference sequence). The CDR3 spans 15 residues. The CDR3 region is CSAIEAGGPPPAQYF. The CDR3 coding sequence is TGCAGTGCTATTGAAGCGGGAGGGCCTCCGCCTGCGCAGTATTTT.

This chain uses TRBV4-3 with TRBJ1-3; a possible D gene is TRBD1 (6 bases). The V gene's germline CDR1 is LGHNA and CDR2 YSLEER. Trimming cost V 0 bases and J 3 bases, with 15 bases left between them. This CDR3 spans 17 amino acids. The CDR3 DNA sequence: TGCGCCAGCAGCCAAGAGTGGTCGGGGGCGGGTGGAAACACCATATATTTT. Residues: CASSQEWSGAGGNTIYF.

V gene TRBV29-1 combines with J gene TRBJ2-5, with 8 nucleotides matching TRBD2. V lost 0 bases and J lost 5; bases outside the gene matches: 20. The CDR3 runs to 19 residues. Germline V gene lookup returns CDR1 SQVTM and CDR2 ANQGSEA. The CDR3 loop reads CSVEESGERSSGSLETQYF. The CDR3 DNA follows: TGCAGCGTTGAAGAAAGTGGGGAACGTTCTAGCGGGTCCCTGGAGACCCAGTACTTC.